The next 27 T cell receptor beta chains were all read from a single sample in a study of response to subunit inactivated influenza vaccine. Using its own MiXCR run on the RT-PCR reads, TCRdb lists one record per CDR3 protein. The data show 500,000 to 600,000 distinct CDR3 sequences, with 12% seen just once and roughly a tenth held by the top ten. The sequencing here drew on PBMCs from blood, taken on the day of vaccination. The receptors derive from a man over 45 who received an inactivated influenza vaccine.

This clonotype was recorded at least ten times. J is TRBJ2-1 and V is TRBV11-2; D unclear. The germline V gene has CDR1 SGHAT and CDR2 FQNNGV. The V end was cut by 6 bases, the J end by 1 base, with 16 bases between. This CDR3 is built from 16 residues. The CDR3 DNA follows: TGTGCCAGCAGACGGCCGGGTCTTTTTTCCTACAATGAGCAGTTCTTC. It specifies CASRRPGLFSYNEQFF.

The rearrangement uses TRBV15 and TRBJ2-4; 10 nucleotides align to TRBD2. The ends lost 2 bases at V and 9 bases at J; junction bases unmatched: 19. The CDR3 runs to 19 residues. Germline V gene lookup returns CDR1 LNHNV and CDR2 YYDKDF (reference sequence). The CDR3 is CATSRSPRSSGTSEGIQYF. The DNA for the CDR3 is TGTGCCACCAGCAGATCCCCCCGCAGTTCCGGGACTAGCGAGGGCATTCAGTACTTC.

The rearrangement joins TRBV5-1 to TRBJ2-7, with TRBD1 matching over 8 bases. CDR1 and CDR2 from the germline V gene are SGHRS and YFSETQ. CDR3 length: 14 amino acids. V was pared by 5 bases and J by 7 bases, with 11 bases of the junction left unmatched. CDR3 in DNA: TGCGCCAGCAGTCAGACAGGGGACTTCGGGGAGCAGTACTTC. Translated: CASSQTGDFGEQYF.

This chain uses TRBV27 with TRBJ2-6; maybe TRBD2 (7 bases). The CDR3 has 18 amino acids. Looked up from germline, CDR1 is MNHEY and CDR2 is SMNVEV (reference sequence). Trimming cost V 5 bases and J 2 bases, with 19 bases left between them. CDR3 in amino acids: CASSPQRGGGAGANVLTF. The CDR3 bases are TGTGCCAGCAGTCCCCAGCGGGGAGGGGGGGCTGGGGCCAACGTCCTGACTTTC.

The chain recombines TRBV7-2 with TRBJ2-5; D gene uncertain. This CDR3 comprises 14 residues. Trimming removed 7 bases at V and 0 bases at J, with 12 bases between. The V gene's germline CDR1 is SGHTA and CDR2 FQGNSA. The CDR3 loop is CASTQRTYQETQYF. As DNA, the CDR3 is TGTGCCAGCACCCAGAGGACGTACCAAGAGACCCAGTACTTC.

This chain connects TRBV28 to TRBJ2-3, with TRBD2 matching over 10 bases. The CDR3 has 13 amino acids. Germline V gene sequence: CDR1 MDHEN, CDR2 SYDVKM. Losses at the gene ends were 7 bases for V and 4 bases for J; bases not matched to a gene: 2. CDR3: CASTAGGPDTQYF. CDR3 DNA sequence: TGTGCCAGCACAGCGGGGGGGCCAGATACGCAGTATTTT.

The rearrangement uses TRBV2 and TRBJ2-1; no definite D call. The CDR3 length is 15 residues. Germline V gene data show CDR1 as SNHLY and CDR2 as FYNNEI. Deletions cut 4 bases from V and 8 bases from J, with 18 bases between. For the CDR3, the DNA is TGTGCCAGCAGTGCCCGAATTCACCTAAGGGATGAGCAGTTCTTC. Residues: CASSARIHLRDEQFF.

This clonotype was picked up a small number of times. The V call is TRBV13, the J call TRBJ2-7, with D perhaps matching TRBD1 (5 bases). Trimming removed 8 bases from V and 4 bases from J, with 15 bases in between. Per the germline V gene, CDR1 is PRHDT and CDR2 is FYEKMQ (reference sequence). The CDR3 covers 13 residues. In DNA, the CDR3 is TGTGCCAGCCTTCCTATAGGGGCATACGAGCAGTACTTC. The encoded protein is CASLPIGAYEQYF.

The chain has TRBV7-2 and TRBJ2-1, with D tentatively TRBD1 (5 bases). Germline V lookup: CDR1 SGHTA, CDR2 FQGNSA. The germline V and J ends were trimmed by 7 bases and 10 bases, with 17 bases remaining between them. The CDR3 covers 13 residues. CDR3: CASTIGVAGEQFF. CDR3 nucleotides: TGTGCCAGCACTATAGGGGTAGCCGGGGAGCAGTTCTTC.

This clonotype was seen ten or more times. V gene TRBV20-1 combines with J gene TRBJ1-2; maybe TRBD1 (5 bases). The V and J ends lost 1 base and 7 bases respectively, with 13 bases between them. This CDR3 spans 13 amino acids. Germline CDR1 DFQATT, CDR2 SNEGSKA (reference sequence). The CDR3 nucleotides read TGCAGTGCTAGAGTCGGGGGTTTCACTGGCTACACCTTC. Encoded protein: CSARVGGFTGYTF.

The chain is built from TRBV20-1 and TRBJ2-7; possibly TRBD1 or TRBD2 for D (6 bases each). V gave up 0 bases and J gave up 4 bases, with 16 bases separating them. This CDR3 comprises 15 residues. CDR1 DFQATT and CDR2 SNEGSKA come from the germline V gene (reference sequence). In nucleotides, the CDR3 is TGCAGTGCTAGAGATCGTGGTGGGGGGCCATACGAGCAGTACTTC. Encoded protein: CSARDRGGGPYEQYF.

This clonotype was counted a few times. The chain couples TRBV30 to TRBJ2-7; D gene uncertain. The CDR3 contains 11 residues. Germline values: CDR1 GTSNPN, CDR2 SVGIG (reference sequence). Trimming removed 3 bases at V and 2 bases at J, with 5 bases between. Here the CDR3 reads CAWSAAYEQYF. In DNA form, the CDR3 reads TGTGCCTGGAGCGCTGCCTACGAGCAGTACTTC.

Only a few counts were recorded for this clonotype. This chain links TRBV5-1 with TRBJ2-5; maybe TRBD1 (5 bases). Germline loops: CDR1 SGHRS, CDR2 YFSETQ. V was shortened by 3 bases and J by 1 base, with 13 bases between the two germline ends. The CDR3 covers 15 residues. In DNA, the CDR3 is TGCGCCAGCAGCTCAGACCCAGGGTCCCAAGAGACCCAGTACTTC. This codes for CASSSDPGSQETQYF. The full variable domain, completed using reference TRBV5-1 and TRBJ2-5, is KAGVTQTPRYLIKTRGQQVTLSCSPISGHRSVSWYQQTPGQGLQFLFEYFSETQRNKGNFPGRFSGRQFSNSRSEMNVSTLELGDSALYLCASSSDPGSQETQYFGPGTRLLVL.

This clonotype was observed many times. The chain links TRBV5-1 to TRBJ2-5; D is unclear. The CDR3 sequence is 11 residues long. The germline V gene has CDR1 SGHRS and CDR2 YFSETQ. V was pared by 4 bases and J by 2 bases, with 3 bases between. CDR3 nucleotide sequence: TGCGCCAGCAGCGCGCAAGAGACCCAGTACTTC. Translation: CASSAQETQYF.

This clonotype was counted a few times. The chain couples TRBV6-2 or TRBV6-3 to TRBJ2-1; D call uncertain. This CDR3 spans 14 amino acids. With 7 bases removed from V and 0 bases from J, the gap between germline ends came to 10 bases. The V gene's germline CDR1 is MNHEY and CDR2 SVGEGT. The CDR3 DNA reads TGTGCCAGCACCCAAAGAAGCTCCTACAATGAGCAGTTCTTC. Protein: CASTQRSSYNEQFF.

This clonotype has only a few counts. The V and J genes are TRBV4-3 and TRBJ1-3, with a possible D match to TRBD1 (5 bases). V lost 1 base, J lost 1 base, and 8 bases lay in between. This CDR3 comprises 15 residues. Germline V lookup: CDR1 LGHNA, CDR2 YSLEER. This CDR3 reads CASSQVGQSGNTIYF. The CDR3 nucleotides read TGCGCCAGCAGCCAAGTAGGACAATCTGGAAACACCATATATTTT.

This clonotype came up a few times. The chain employs TRBV20-1 and TRBJ2-7; D is unclear. There are 12 residues in the CDR3. Germline V gene data show CDR1 as DFQATT and CDR2 as SNEGSKA (reference sequence). Trimming removed 2 bases from V and 5 bases from J, with 10 bases in between. The CDR3 nucleotides are TGCAGTGCTAGAACGGCCTTGGACGAGCAGTACTTC. Protein product: CSARTALDEQYF.

This clonotype was counted only a few times. V usage is TRBV4-1 and J usage is TRBJ1-2; the match to TRBD1 covers 9 bases. CDR3 length: 19 amino acids. Germline values: CDR1 MGHRA, CDR2 YSYEKL. J gave up 4 bases and V 5 bases, and 20 bases lay outside the gene matches. Written as DNA, the CDR3 is TGCGCCAGCAGCTCGCCTATCGGACAGGGGCAAAAAGGGTTCTATGGCTACACCTTC. Translation: CASSSPIGQGQKGFYGYTF.

The chain couples TRBV25-1 to TRBJ2-7; maybe TRBD1 (6 bases). The CDR3 extends over 16 amino acids. The germline V gene encodes CDR1 MGHDK and CDR2 SYGVNS. Deletions cut 1 base from V and 5 bases from J, with 18 bases between. CDR3: CASSESEWARGHEQYF. In DNA, the CDR3 is TGTGCCAGCAGTGAATCGGAGTGGGCCAGGGGTCACGAGCAGTACTTC.

The chain has TRBV4-3 and TRBJ2-7; D ambiguous. The CDR3 runs to 17 residues. The ends were cut back, 4 bases at V and 2 bases at J, with 21 bases in the middle. Germline V gene lookup returns CDR1 LGHNA and CDR2 YSLEER. The CDR3 here is CASSPTLRHQRPYEQYF. The CDR3, as DNA: TGCGCCAGCAGCCCTACATTACGGCATCAACGGCCCTACGAGCAGTACTTC.

The V and J genes are TRBV6-2 or TRBV6-3 and TRBJ1-2; D call uncertain. Per germline, CDR1 MNHEY and CDR2 SVGEGT. Trimming left V 6 bases short and J 5 bases short, with 13 bases between. The length of the CDR3 is 13 residues. As DNA, the CDR3 is TGTGCCAGCAGGCCGGGAGGAGGTTATGGCTACACCTTC. Its protein is CASRPGGGYGYTF.

This clonotype has a count of ten or more. The chain has TRBV28 and TRBJ2-1; a possible D gene is TRBD2 (6 bases). From germline, CDR1 is MDHEN and CDR2 SYDVKM. The V gene lost 2 bases and the J gene lost 15 bases, with 17 bases spanning the gap. This CDR3 spans 13 amino acids. The CDR3 here is CASSLIGGIERFF. CDR3 in DNA: TGTGCCAGCAGTTTAATTGGCGGGATTGAGAGGTTCTTC.

This clonotype appeared a few times. V is TRBV23-1 and J is TRBJ2-3; possible D gene TRBD1, 6 bases. TRBV23-1 counts as an open reading frame of uncertain function. The CDR3 is 16 amino acids. The V end lost 4 bases, the J end lost 2 bases, and 16 bases lay between the germline ends. The CDR3 bases are TGCGCCAGCAGTCCTCCTTCCGGGACAAACACAGATACGCAGTATTTT. This encodes CASSPPSGTNTDTQYF.

This clonotype was found a few times. The chain joins TRBV7-9 to TRBJ2-1; D perhaps matches TRBD1 (5 bases). Trimming pared 4 bases from V and 7 bases from J, leaving 11 bases between. The CDR3 loop spans 13 amino acids. The germline V gene encodes CDR1 SEHNR and CDR2 FQNEAQ (reference sequence). The CDR3: CASSWTMSNEQFF. The CDR3 DNA reads as TGTGCCAGCAGCTGGACAATGAGTAATGAGCAGTTCTTC.

This clonotype was detected only a few times. This CDR3 reads CSATIESSYNEQFF. CDR3 sequence (DNA): TGCAGTGCTACCATCGAGAGCTCCTACAATGAGCAGTTCTTC. This chain uses TRBV20-1 with TRBJ2-1, with D unresolved. CDR1 is DFQATT, CDR2 SNEGSKA, per germline (reference sequence). This CDR3 contains 14 residues. Trimming removed 4 bases from V and 0 bases from J, with 10 bases in between.

This clonotype was found many times. The chain joins TRBV28 to TRBJ1-3; 7 bases map to TRBD1. In germline, CDR1 is MDHEN, CDR2 SYDVKM. The CDR3 totals 15 residues. V was clipped by 3 bases and J by 3 bases; unmatched bases: 5. The CDR3 coding sequence is TGTGCCAGCAGTTTGGGACAGATATTTGGAAACACCATATATTTT. It encodes CASSLGQIFGNTIYF.

CDR3 protein: CATSRDFDGTIDRYEQYF. The CDR3 DNA sequence: TGTGCCACCAGCAGAGATTTCGACGGAACCATCGATCGTTACGAGCAGTACTTC. The rearrangement joins TRBV15 to TRBJ2-7; D gene unclear. The germline V and J ends were trimmed by 0 bases and 4 bases, with 22 bases remaining between them. The CDR3 sequence is 18 residues long. From germline, CDR1 is LNHNV and CDR2 YYDKDF (reference sequence).